This T cell receptor beta chain was retrieved from a study of CD8 T cells in Susac syndrome. This CDR3 spans 14 amino acids. CDR1 and CDR2 (germline): MDHEN, SYDVKM. Trimming took 2 bases from V and 8 from J, leaving 10 bases between them. Sequencing targeted TCR beta in blood CD8+ and CD4+ T cells. Negative isolation was used for CD8+ and CD4+ T cells and FACS enrichment for TEMRA cells. cDNA came from roughly 0.53 to 1 ug RNA primed by random hexamers. The TCR beta CDR3 was amplified by immunoSEQ multiplex PCR across 54 Vbeta, 13 Jbeta. TCRdb called the immunoSEQ multiplex PCR reads again in MiXCR, with one record for every CDR3 protein. The sample carries approximately 120,000 distinct CDR3 sequences, 85% to 95% recorded once.

The sequence derives from a human donor with multiple sclerosis. This chain joins TRBV28 and TRBJ1-6; D is possibly TRBD1 (5 bases). Sequences were obtained from CD8+ T cells from PBMCs. CDR3 in amino acids: CASSLAREHSPLHF. The CDR3 DNA follows: TGTGCCAGCAGTTTAGCCAGGGAACATTCACCCCTCCACTTT.